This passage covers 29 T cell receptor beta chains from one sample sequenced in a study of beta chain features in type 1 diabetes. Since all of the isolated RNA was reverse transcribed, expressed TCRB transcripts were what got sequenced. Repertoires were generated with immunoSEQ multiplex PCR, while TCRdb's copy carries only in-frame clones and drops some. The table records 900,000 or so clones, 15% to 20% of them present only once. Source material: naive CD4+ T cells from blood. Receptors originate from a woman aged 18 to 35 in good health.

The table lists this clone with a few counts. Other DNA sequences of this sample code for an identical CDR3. CDR3: CASSIPPGELFF. In nucleotides, the CDR3 is TGTGCCAGTAGTATCCCTCCCGGGGAGCTGTTTTTT. The chain carries TRBV19 and TRBJ2-2, with unresolved D. Germline assignment: CDR1 LNHDA and CDR2 SQIVND (reference sequence). Trimming took 3 bases from V and 6 from J, leaving 5 bases between them. The CDR3 is made up of 12 amino acids.

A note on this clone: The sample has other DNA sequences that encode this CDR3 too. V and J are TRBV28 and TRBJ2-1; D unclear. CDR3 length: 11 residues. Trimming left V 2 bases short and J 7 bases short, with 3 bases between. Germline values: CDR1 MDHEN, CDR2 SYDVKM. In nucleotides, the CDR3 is TGTGCCAGCAGTTTAATAAATGAGCAGTTCTTC. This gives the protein CASSLINEQFF.

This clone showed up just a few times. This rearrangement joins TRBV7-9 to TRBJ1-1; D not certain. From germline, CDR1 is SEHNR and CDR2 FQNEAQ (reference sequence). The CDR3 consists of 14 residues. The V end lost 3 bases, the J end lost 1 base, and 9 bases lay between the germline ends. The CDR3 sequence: CASSFVRENTEAFF. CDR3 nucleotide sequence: TGTGCCAGCAGCTTTGTACGAGAGAACACTGAAGCTTTCTTT.

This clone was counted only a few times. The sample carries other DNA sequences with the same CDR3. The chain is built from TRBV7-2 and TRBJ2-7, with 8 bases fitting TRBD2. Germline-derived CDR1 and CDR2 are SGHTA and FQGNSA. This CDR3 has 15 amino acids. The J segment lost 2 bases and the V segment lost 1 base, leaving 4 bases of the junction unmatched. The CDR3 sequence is CASSLVGGRTYEQYF. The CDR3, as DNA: TGTGCCAGCAGCTTAGTTGGCGGGAGGACCTACGAGCAGTACTTC. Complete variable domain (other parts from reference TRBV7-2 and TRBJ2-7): GAGVSQSPSNKVTEKGKDVELRCDPISGHTALYWYRQSLGQGLEFLIYFQGNSAPDKSGLPSDRFSAERTGGSVSTLTIQRTQQEDSAVYLCASSLVGGRTYEQYFGPGTRLTVT.

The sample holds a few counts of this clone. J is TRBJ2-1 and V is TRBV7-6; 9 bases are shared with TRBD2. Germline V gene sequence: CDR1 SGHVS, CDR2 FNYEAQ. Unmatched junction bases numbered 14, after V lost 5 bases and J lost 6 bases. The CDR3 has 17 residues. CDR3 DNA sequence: TGTGCCAGCAGCATTGACGCCGGACTAGCGACTAGCAATGAGCAGTTCTTC. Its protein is CASSIDAGLATSNEQFF.

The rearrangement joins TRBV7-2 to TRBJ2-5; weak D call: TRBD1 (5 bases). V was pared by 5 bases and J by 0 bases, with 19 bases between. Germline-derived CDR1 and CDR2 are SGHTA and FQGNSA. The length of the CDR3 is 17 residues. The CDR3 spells CASSQDSDRRYQETQYF. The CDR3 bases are TGTGCCAGCAGCCAAGATTCAGACAGAAGGTACCAAGAGACCCAGTACTTC.

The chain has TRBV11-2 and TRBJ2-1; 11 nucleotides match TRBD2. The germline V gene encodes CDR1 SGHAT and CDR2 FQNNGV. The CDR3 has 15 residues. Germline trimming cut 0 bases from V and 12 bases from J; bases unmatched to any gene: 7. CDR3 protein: CASSLEGLAGGGQFF. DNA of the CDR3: TGTGCCAGCAGCTTAGAGGGCCTAGCGGGAGGCGGGCAGTTCTTC.

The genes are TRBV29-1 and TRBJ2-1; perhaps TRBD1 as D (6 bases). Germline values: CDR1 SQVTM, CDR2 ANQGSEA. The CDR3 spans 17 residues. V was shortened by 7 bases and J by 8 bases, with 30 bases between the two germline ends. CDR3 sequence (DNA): TGCAGCGCTCCTAGTGACAGGATTGGCTTTGGCGACTATGAGCAGTTCTTC. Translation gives CSAPSDRIGFGDYEQFF.

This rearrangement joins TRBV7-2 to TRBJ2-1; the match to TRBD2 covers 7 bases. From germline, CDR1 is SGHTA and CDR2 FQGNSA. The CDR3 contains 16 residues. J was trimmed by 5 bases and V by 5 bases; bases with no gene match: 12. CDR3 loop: CASSRLGKRDHNEQFF. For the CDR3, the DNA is TGTGCCAGCAGCCGTTTGGGAAAGCGGGATCACAATGAGCAGTTCTTC.

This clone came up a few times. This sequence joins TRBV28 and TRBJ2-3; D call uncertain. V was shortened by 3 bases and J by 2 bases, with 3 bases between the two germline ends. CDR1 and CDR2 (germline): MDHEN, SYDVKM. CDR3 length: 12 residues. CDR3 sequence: CASSFYTDTQYF. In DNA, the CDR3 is TGTGCCAGCAGTTTTTACACAGATACGCAGTATTTT.

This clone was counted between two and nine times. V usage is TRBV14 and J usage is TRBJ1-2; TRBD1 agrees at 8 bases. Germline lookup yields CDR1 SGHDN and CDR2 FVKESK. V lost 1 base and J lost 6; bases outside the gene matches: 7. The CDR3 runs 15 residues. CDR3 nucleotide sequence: TGTGCCAGCAGCCAAGCCGGGACAGGCTGGCATGGCTACACCTTC. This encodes CASSQAGTGWHGYTF. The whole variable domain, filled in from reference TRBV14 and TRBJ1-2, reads EAGVTQFPSHSVIEKGQTVTLRCDPISGHDNLYWYRRVMGKEIKFLLHFVKESKQDESGMPNNRFLAERTGGTYSTLKVQPAELEDSGVYFCASSQAGTGWHGYTFGSGTRLTVV.

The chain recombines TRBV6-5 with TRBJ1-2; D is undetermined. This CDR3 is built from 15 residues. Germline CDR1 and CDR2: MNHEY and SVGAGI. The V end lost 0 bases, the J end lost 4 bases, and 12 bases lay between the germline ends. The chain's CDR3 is CASSYSSTGGYGYTF. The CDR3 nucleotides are TGTGCCAGCAGTTACTCATCCACGGGTGGCTATGGCTACACCTTC.

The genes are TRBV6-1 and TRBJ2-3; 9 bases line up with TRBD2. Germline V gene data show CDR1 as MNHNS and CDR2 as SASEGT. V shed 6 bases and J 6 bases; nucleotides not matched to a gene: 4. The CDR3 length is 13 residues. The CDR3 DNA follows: TGTGCCAGCAGGGCGACTAGCGGCGATACGCAGTATTTT. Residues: CASRATSGDTQYF.

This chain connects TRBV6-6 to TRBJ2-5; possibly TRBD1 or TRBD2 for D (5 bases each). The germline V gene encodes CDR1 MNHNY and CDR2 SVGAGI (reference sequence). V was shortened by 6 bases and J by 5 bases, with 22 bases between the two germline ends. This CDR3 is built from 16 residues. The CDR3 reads CASSDGAYTPRETQYF. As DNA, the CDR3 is TGTGCCAGCAGCGACGGGGCATATACCCCACGGGAGACCCAGTACTTC.

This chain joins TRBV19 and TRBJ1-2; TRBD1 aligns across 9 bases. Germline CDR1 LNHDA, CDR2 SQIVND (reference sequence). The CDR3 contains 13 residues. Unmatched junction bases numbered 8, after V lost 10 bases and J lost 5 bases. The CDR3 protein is CATSDRGRYGYTF. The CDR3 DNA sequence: TGTGCCACCTCGGACAGGGGCAGGTATGGCTACACCTTC.

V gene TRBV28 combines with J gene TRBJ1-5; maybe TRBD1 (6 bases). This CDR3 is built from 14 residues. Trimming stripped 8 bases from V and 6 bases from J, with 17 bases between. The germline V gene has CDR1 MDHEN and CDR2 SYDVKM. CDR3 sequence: CASLTGLASQPQHF. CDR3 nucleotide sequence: TGTGCCAGCCTAACAGGGCTGGCCAGTCAGCCCCAGCATTTT.

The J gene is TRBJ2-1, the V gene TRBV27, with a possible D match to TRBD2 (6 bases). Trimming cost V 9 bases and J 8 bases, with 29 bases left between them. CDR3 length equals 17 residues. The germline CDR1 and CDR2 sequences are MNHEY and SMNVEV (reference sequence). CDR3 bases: TGTGCCAGTCGGAGGGGAATCGGCGTATCGCGTCGTGATGAGCAGTTCTTC. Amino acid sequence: CASRRGIGVSRRDEQFF.

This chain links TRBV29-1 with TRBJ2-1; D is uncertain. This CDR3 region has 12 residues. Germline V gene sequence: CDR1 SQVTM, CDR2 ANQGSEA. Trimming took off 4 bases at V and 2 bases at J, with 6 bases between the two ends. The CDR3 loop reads CSVGDTYNEQFF. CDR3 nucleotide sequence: TGCAGCGTTGGCGATACCTACAATGAGCAGTTCTTC.

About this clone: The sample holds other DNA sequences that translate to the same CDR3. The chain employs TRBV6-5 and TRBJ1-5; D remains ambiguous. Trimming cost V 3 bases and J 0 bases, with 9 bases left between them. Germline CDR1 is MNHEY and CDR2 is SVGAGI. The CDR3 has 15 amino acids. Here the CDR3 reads CASSYSINSNQPQHF. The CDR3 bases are TGTGCCAGCAGTTATTCGATCAATAGCAATCAGCCCCAGCATTTT.

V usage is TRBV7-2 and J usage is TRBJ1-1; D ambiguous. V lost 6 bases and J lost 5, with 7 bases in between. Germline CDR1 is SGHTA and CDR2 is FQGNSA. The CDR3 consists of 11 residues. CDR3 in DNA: TGTGCCAGCAGGGGTTTTACTGAAGCTTTCTTT. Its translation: CASRGFTEAFF.

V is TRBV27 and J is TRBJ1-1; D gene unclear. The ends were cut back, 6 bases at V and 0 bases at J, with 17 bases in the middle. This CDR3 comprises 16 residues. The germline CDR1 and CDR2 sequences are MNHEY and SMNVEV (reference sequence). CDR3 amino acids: CASSRLREAVNTEAFF. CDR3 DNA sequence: TGTGCCAGCAGCCGCCTGAGAGAGGCGGTGAACACTGAAGCTTTCTTT.

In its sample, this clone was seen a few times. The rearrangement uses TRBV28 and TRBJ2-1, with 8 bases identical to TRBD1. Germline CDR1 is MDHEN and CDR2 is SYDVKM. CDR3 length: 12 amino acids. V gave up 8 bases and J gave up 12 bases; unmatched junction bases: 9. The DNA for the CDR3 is TGTGCCAGCCGCCGCGAGACAGGGGTGCAGTTCTTC. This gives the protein CASRRETGVQFF.

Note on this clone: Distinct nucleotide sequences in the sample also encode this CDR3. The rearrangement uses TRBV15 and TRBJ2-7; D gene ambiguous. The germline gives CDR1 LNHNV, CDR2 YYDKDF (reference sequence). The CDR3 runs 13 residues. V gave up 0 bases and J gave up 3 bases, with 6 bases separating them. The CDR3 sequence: CATSRDSSYEQYF. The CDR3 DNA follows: TGTGCCACCAGCAGAGATTCGAGCTACGAGCAGTACTTC.

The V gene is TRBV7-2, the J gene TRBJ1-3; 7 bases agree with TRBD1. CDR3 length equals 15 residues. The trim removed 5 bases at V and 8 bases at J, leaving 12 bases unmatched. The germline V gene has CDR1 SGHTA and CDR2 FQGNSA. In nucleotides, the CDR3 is TGTGCCAGCAGCCGACTTGGGACAGTACGGGACACCATATATTTT. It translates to CASSRLGTVRDTIYF.

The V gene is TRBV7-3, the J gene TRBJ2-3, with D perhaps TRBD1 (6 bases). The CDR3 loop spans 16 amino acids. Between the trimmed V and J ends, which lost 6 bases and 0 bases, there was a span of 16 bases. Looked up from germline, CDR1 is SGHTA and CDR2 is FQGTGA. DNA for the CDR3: TGTGCCAGCAGAGTGCGAGGGACAACTAGCACAGATACGCAGTATTTT. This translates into CASRVRGTTSTDTQYF.

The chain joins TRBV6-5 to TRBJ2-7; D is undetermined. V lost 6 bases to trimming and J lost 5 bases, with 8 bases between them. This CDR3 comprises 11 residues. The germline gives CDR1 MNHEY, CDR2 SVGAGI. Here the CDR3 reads CASRRRDEQYF. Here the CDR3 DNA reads TGTGCCAGCAGACGCCGGGACGAGCAGTACTTC.

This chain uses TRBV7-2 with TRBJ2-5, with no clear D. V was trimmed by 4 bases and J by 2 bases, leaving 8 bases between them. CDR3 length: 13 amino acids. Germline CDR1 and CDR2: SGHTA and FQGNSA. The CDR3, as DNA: TGTGCCAGCAGCTCCGGGTATCAAGAGACCCAGTACTTC. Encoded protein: CASSSGYQETQYF.

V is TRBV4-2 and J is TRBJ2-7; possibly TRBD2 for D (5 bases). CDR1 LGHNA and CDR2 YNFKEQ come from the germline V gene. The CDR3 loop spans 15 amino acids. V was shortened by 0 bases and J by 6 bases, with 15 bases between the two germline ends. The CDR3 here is CASSQDRRAAGEQYF. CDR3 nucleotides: TGTGCCAGCAGCCAAGATCGTAGGGCGGCGGGCGAGCAGTACTTC.

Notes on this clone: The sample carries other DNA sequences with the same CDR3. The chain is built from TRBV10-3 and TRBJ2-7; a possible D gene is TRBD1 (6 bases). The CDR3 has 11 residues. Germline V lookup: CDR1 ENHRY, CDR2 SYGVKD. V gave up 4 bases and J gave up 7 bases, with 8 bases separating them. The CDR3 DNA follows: TGTGCCATCAGTGGTACAGGGGAGCAGTACTTC. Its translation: CAISGTGEQYF.